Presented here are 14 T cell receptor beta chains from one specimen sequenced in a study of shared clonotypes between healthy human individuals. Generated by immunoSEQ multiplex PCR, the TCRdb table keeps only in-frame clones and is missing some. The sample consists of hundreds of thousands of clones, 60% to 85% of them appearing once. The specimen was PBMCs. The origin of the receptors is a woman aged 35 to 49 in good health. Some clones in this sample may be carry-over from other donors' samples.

The CDR3 loop is CASSGPSYEQYF. In DNA, the CDR3 is TGTGCCAGCAGCGGGCCATCCTACGAGCAGTACTTC. The chain couples TRBV6-1 to TRBJ2-7; D is unresolved. Looked up from germline, CDR1 is MNHNS and CDR2 is SASEGT. V was shortened by 6 bases and J by 1 base, with 7 bases between the two germline ends. This CDR3 spans 12 amino acids.

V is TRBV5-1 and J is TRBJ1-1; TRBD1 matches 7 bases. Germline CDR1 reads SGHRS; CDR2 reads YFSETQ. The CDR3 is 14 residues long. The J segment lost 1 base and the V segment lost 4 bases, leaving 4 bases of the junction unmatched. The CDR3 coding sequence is TGCGCCAGCAGCACCCAGGGGGGGAACACTGAAGCTTTCTTT. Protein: CASSTQGGNTEAFF. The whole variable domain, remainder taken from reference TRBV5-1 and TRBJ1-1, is KAGVTQTPRYLIKTRGQQVTLSCSPISGHRSVSWYQQTPGQGLQFLFEYFSETQRNKGNFPGRFSGRQFSNSRSEMNVSTLELGDSALYLCASSTQGGNTEAFFGQGTRLTVV.

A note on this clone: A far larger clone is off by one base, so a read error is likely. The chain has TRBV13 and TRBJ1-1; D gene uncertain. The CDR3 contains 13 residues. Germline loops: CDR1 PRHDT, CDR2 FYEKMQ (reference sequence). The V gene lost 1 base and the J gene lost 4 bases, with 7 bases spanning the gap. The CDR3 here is CASSLDLSTEAFF. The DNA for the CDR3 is TGTGCCAGCAGCTTAGATTTGAGCACTGAAGCTTTCTTT.

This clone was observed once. The CDR3 region is CASRPQETQYF. CDR3 in DNA: TGTGCCAGCAGGCCACAGGAGACCCAGTACTTC. This rearrangement joins TRBV9 to TRBJ2-5; D not resolved. V dropped 5 bases and J dropped 5 bases, with 7 bases sitting between them. Per the germline V gene, CDR1 is SGDLS and CDR2 is YYNGEE. The CDR3 has 11 residues.

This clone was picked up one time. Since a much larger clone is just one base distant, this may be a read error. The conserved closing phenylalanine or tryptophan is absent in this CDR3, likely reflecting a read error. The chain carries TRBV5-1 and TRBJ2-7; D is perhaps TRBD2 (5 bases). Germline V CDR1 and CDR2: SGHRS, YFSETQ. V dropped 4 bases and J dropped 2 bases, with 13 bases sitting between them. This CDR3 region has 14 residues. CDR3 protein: CASSPGLPPYEQYL. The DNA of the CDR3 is TGCGCCAGCAGCCCGGGATTACCCCCCTACGAGCAGTACCTC.

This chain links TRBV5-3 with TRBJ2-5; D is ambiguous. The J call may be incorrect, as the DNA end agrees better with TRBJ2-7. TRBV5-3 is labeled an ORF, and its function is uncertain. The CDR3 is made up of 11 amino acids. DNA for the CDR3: TGTGCCACCGGACCCGCCTACGAGCAGTACTTC. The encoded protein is CATGPAYEQYF.

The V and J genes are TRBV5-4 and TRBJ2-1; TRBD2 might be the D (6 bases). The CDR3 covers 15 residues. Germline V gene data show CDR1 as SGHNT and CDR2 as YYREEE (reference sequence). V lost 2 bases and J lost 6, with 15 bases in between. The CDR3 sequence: CASSFGGIKANEQFF. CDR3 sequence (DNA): TGTGCCAGCAGCTTTGGCGGGATCAAGGCCAATGAGCAGTTCTTC. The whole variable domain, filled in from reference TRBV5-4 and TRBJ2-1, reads ETGVTQSPTHLIKTRGQQVTLRCSSQSGHNTVSWYQQALGQGPQFIFQYYREEENGRGNFPPRFSGLQFPNYSSELNVNALELDDSALYLCASSFGGIKANEQFFGPGTRLTVL.

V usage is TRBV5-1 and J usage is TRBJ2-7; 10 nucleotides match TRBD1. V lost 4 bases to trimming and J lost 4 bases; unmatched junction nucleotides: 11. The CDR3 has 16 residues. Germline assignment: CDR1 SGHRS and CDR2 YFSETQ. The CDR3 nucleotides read TGCGCCAGCAGCATCCACCCGACAGGGGGCCAATACGAGCAGTACTTC. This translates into CASSIHPTGGQYEQYF.

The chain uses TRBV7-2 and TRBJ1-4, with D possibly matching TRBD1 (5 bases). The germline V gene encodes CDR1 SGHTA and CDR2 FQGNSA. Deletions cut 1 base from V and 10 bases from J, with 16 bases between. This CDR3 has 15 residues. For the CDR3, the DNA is TGTGCCAGCAGCTTAGAAGTCGGGGCTGCGGGAAAACTGTTTTTT. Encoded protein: CASSLEVGAAGKLFF.

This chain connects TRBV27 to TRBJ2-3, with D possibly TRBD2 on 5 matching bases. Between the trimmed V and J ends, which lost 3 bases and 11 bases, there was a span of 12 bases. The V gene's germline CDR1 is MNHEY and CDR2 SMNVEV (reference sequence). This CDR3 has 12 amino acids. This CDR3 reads CASSFRASRQYF. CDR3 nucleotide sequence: TGTGCCAGCAGTTTCCGCGCTAGCAGGCAGTATTTT.

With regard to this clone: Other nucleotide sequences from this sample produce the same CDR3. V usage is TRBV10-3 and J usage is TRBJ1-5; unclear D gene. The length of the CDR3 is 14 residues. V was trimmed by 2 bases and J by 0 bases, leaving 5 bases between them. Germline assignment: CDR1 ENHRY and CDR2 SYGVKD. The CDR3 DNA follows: TGTGCCATCAGTGAGAACTATAGCAATCAGCCCCAGCATTTT. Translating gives CAISENYSNQPQHF.

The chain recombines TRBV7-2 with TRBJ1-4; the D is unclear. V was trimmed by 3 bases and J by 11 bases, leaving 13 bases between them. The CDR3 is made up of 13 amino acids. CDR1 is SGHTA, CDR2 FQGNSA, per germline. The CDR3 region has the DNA TGTGCCAGCAGCTTTGAGGGCCTGGGGAAACTGTTTTTT. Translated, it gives CASSFEGLGKLFF.

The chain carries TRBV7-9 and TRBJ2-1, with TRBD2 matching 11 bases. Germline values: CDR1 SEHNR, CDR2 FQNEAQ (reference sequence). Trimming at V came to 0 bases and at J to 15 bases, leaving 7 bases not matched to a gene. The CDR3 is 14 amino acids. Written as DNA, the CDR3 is TGTGCCAGCAGCTTAGCGACTAGCGGGACAATACCGTTCTTC. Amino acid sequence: CASSLATSGTIPFF.

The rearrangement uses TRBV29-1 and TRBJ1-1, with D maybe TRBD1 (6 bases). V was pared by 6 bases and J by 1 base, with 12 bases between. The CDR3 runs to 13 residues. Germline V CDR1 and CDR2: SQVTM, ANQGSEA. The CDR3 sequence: CSVAVQGNTEAFF. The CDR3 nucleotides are TGCAGCGTAGCTGTACAGGGGAACACTGAAGCTTTCTTT.